The 25 T cell receptor beta chains below all came from one sample that was sequenced in a study of cytomegalovirus exposure and HLA in healthy donors. The PCR employed 60 Vbeta primers together with 13 Jbeta primers. Libraries were prepared by immunoSEQ multiplex PCR; TCRdb keeps only in-frame clonotypes and omits some of them. The table shows more than 130,000 clones, with over 70% occurring only once. Sequencing was performed on PBMCs. The receptors shown here come from a male donor in good health and CMV-seronegative.

The V call is TRBV2, the J call TRBJ1-4, with 8 bases fitting TRBD1. The germline CDR1 and CDR2 sequences are SNHLY and FYNNEI. Trimming at V came to 3 bases and at J to 7 bases, leaving 1 base not matched to a gene. The CDR3 runs to 13 residues. The CDR3 sequence: CASSDRGPEKLFF. The CDR3 DNA is TGTGCCAGCAGTGACAGGGGGCCTGAAAAACTGTTTTTT.

This clone was seen a handful of times. The chain couples TRBV4-1 to TRBJ2-3; no definite D call. The CDR3 covers 13 residues. Germline V lookup: CDR1 MGHRA, CDR2 YSYEKL. V lost 1 base, J lost 2 bases, and 4 bases lay in between. Written as DNA, the CDR3 is TGCGCCAGCAGCCAAGGTAACACAGATACGCAGTATTTT. This encodes CASSQGNTDTQYF.

The chain is built from TRBV19 and TRBJ1-4; TRBD1 might be the D (5 bases). The V gene's germline CDR1 is LNHDA and CDR2 SQIVND (reference sequence). Trimming took 6 bases from V and 5 from J, leaving 22 bases between them. The CDR3 sequence is 17 residues long. The CDR3 spells CASRPPVSGVGNEKLFF. The CDR3 coding sequence is TGTGCCAGTAGGCCTCCGGTCTCGGGGGTGGGAAATGAAAAACTGTTTTTT.

The chain joins TRBV9 to TRBJ2-1; D is unclear. V dropped 1 base and J dropped 8 bases, with 19 bases sitting between them. The CDR3 contains 16 residues. Germline V lookup: CDR1 SGDLS, CDR2 YYNGEE. This chain's CDR3 is CASSVYATSVFDEQFF. CDR3 in DNA: TGTGCCAGCAGCGTATATGCCACAAGTGTATTCGATGAGCAGTTCTTC. Drawing the rest from reference TRBV9 and TRBJ2-1, the complete variable domain is DSGVTQTPKHLITATGQRVTLRCSPRSGDLSVYWYQQSLDQGLQFLIQYYNGEERAKGNILERFSAQQFPDLHSELNLSSLELGDSALYFCASSVYATSVFDEQFFGPGTRLTVL.

The chain joins TRBV25-1 to TRBJ2-6, with 12 bases matching TRBD1. After removal of 6 bases from V and 3 bases from J, the junction contained 6 bases not matched to a gene. The CDR3 is made up of 17 amino acids. The V gene's germline CDR1 is MGHDK and CDR2 SYGVNS. The CDR3 here is CASRGDRGQIGANVLTF. The CDR3, as DNA: TGTGCCAGCAGGGGGGACAGGGGGCAAATTGGGGCCAACGTCCTGACTTTC.

V usage is TRBV27 and J usage is TRBJ1-4; perhaps TRBD1 as D (6 bases). CDR1 is MNHEY and CDR2 is SMNVEV in the germline V gene (reference sequence). V was cut by 2 bases and J by 4 bases, with 14 bases left in between. There are 16 residues in the CDR3. The CDR3 nucleotides are TGTGCCAGCAGTTTACTCAGGGGTTCGGGTAATGAAAAACTGTTTTTT. It yields the protein CASSLLRGSGNEKLFF. The full variable domain, with the rest looked up from reference TRBV27 and TRBJ1-4, is EAQVTQNPRYLITVTGKKLTVTCSQNMNHEYMSWYRQDPGLGLRQIYYSMNVEVTDKGDVPEGYKVSRKEKRNFPLILESPSPNQTSLYFCASSLLRGSGNEKLFFGSGTQLSVL.

The chain combines TRBV27 with TRBJ1-4, with unresolved D. Germline values: CDR1 MNHEY, CDR2 SMNVEV (reference sequence). CDR3 size: 11 residues. Trimming left V 4 bases short and J 6 bases short, with 3 bases between. CDR3 nucleotides: TGTGCCAGCAGTTCGGATGAAAAACTGTTTTTT. It encodes CASSSDEKLFF.

This chain uses TRBV7-3 with TRBJ2-7, with 12 bases lining up with TRBD1. This CDR3 region has 15 residues. CDR1 is SGHTA and CDR2 is FQGTGA in the germline V gene. J was trimmed by 5 bases and V by 4 bases; bases with no gene match: 6. The CDR3 is CASSSSRDRGHEQYF. DNA of the CDR3: TGTGCCAGCAGCTCCTCGAGGGACAGGGGGCACGAGCAGTACTTC.

This chain links TRBV7-9 with TRBJ2-1; 10 positions match TRBD1. V lost 5 bases to trimming and J lost 8 bases; unmatched junction nucleotides: 9. Germline CDR1 reads SEHNR; CDR2 reads FQNEAQ (reference sequence). The CDR3 contains 15 residues. CDR3: CASSPLGTGVHEQFF. The CDR3 DNA reads TGTGCCAGCAGCCCCCTGGGGACAGGGGTGCATGAGCAGTTCTTC.

This clone came up once. The chain links TRBV12-2 to TRBJ1-2; the listed D gene, TRBD1, was not tested against the DNA. TRBV12-2 has pseudogene status. CDR3 length: 13 residues. CDR3 DNA: TGTGCAAGTCGCTTAGCAGGGGCTGGCGGCTACACCTTC. Translation gives CASRLAGAGGYTF.

The CDR3 loop reads CASSLEVGQHYEQYF. The CDR3 DNA sequence: TGTGCCAGCAGCTTAGAGGTGGGACAGCACTACGAGCAGTACTTC. The chain recombines TRBV11-1 with TRBJ2-7; 7 bases line up with TRBD1. Per germline, CDR1 SGHAT and CDR2 FQDESV (reference sequence). The junction had 6 bases not matched to a gene; V was cut back by 1 base and J by 3 bases. CDR3 length: 15 amino acids.

This clone was counted only a few times. This sequence joins TRBV19 and TRBJ2-3, with 11 bases fitting TRBD2. The germline gives CDR1 LNHDA, CDR2 SQIVND (reference sequence). The CDR3 is made up of 14 amino acids. V lost 10 bases and J lost 4; bases outside the gene matches: 7. Here the CDR3 reads CATKGLAESDTQYF. The CDR3 nucleotides are TGTGCCACCAAGGGACTAGCGGAATCAGATACGCAGTATTTT. The full variable domain, completed using reference TRBV19 and TRBJ2-3, is DGGITQSPKYLFRKEGQNVTLSCEQNLNHDAMYWYRQDPGQGLRLIYYSQIVNDFQKGDIAEGYSVSREKKESFPLTVTSAQKNPTAFYLCATKGLAESDTQYFGPGTRLTVL.

The V and J genes are TRBV7-9 and TRBJ2-1; tentatively, D is TRBD1 (8 bases). CDR3 size: 19 residues. V gave up 1 base and J gave up 6 bases, with 25 bases separating them. CDR1 is SEHNR and CDR2 is FQNEAQ in the germline V gene (reference sequence). In DNA form, the CDR3 reads TGTGCCAGCAGCTTAGGGACAGGGAGGGGGGAATTTAGGACCAATGAGCAGTTCTTC. Its translation is CASSLGTGRGEFRTNEQFF.

J is TRBJ2-3 and V is TRBV5-4; 11 nucleotides line up with TRBD2. The CDR3 runs 16 residues. CDR1 and CDR2 (germline): SGHNT, YYREEE (reference sequence). Unmatched junction bases numbered 1, after V lost 0 bases and J lost 1 base. The CDR3 sequence: CASSLVLAGGTDTQYF. CDR3 coding DNA: TGTGCCAGCAGCTTGGTACTAGCGGGGGGCACAGATACGCAGTATTTT.

The chain carries TRBV27 and TRBJ1-1, with 7 bases lining up with TRBD1. Per germline, CDR1 MNHEY and CDR2 SMNVEV (reference sequence). CDR3 length: 13 amino acids. The V segment lost 4 bases and the J segment 4 bases; nucleotides outside the gene matches: 3. CDR3 sequence (DNA): TGTGCCAGCAGTTACAGGGGTAGCACTGAAGCTTTCTTT. Amino acid sequence: CASSYRGSTEAFF.

The chain couples TRBV15 to TRBJ1-2, with D tentatively TRBD1 (5 bases). The length of the CDR3 is 15 residues. Trimming shortened V by 3 bases and J by 6 bases, and 17 bases separated the two germline ends. Germline CDR1 is LNHNV and CDR2 is YYDKDF (reference sequence). CDR3 region: CATSSGPVGANGYTF. As DNA, the CDR3 is TGTGCCACCAGCAGCGGACCAGTAGGGGCAAATGGCTACACCTTC.

The rearrangement links TRBV11-3 to TRBJ2-7; D remains unclear. V lost 0 bases and J lost 1, with 7 bases in between. Germline CDR1 reads SGHNT; CDR2 reads YENEEA. The CDR3 totals 14 residues. CDR3 DNA sequence: TGTGCCAGCAGCTTAGAGGGCCAGTCCTACGAGCAGTACTTC. Protein: CASSLEGQSYEQYF.

J is TRBJ1-1 and V is TRBV4-1; maybe TRBD1 (6 bases). Trimming pared 1 base from V and 5 bases from J, leaving 14 bases between. Germline CDR1 reads MGHRA; CDR2 reads YSYEKL. This CDR3 has 15 residues. CDR3 DNA sequence: TGCGCCAGCAGCCAAGGGGCAGGGGACGGAACTGAAGCTTTCTTT. Protein sequence: CASSQGAGDGTEAFF.

The chain is built from TRBV29-1 and TRBJ1-1, with 7 bases fitting TRBD1. V was pared by 4 bases and J by 1 base, with 9 bases of the junction left unmatched. Germline loops: CDR1 SQVTM, CDR2 ANQGSEA. This CDR3 contains 15 residues. The CDR3 nucleotides are TGCAGCGTTGGTGACAGGGCTCGGAAGAACACTGAAGCTTTCTTT. Protein sequence: CSVGDRARKNTEAFF.

J is TRBJ2-7 and V is TRBV5-1, with a weak D call TRBD2 (6 bases). The germline V and J ends were trimmed by 0 bases and 13 bases, with 17 bases remaining between them. The CDR3 runs 13 residues. Germline V lookup: CDR1 SGHRS, CDR2 YFSETQ. The CDR3 region has the DNA TGCGCCAGCAGCTTGGCCCCGGAGGGAGTAGGATACTTC. Translation: CASSLAPEGVGYF.

The genes are TRBV5-8 and TRBJ1-1; D remains ambiguous. V was pared by 1 base and J by 6 bases, with 13 bases between. The length of the CDR3 is 14 residues. CDR1 and CDR2 (germline): SGHTS, YDEGEE. CDR3 sequence: CASSLLGSGSEAFF. The CDR3 DNA reads TGTGCCAGCAGCTTGCTGGGTTCAGGTTCTGAAGCTTTCTTT.

The rearrangement uses TRBV6-6 and TRBJ1-2; a weak D match, TRBD1 (5 bases). The germline V and J ends were trimmed by 8 bases and 4 bases, with 14 bases remaining between them. The CDR3 has 13 residues. CDR1 is MNHNY, CDR2 SVGAGI, per germline (reference sequence). CDR3 nucleotide sequence: TGTGCCAGCCTCAACCGGGGGTCCTATGGCTACACCTTC. It is translated as CASLNRGSYGYTF.

This clone showed up just a few times. The V and J genes are TRBV18 and TRBJ1-1, with TRBD1 as a possible D gene (6 bases). Germline CDR1 KGHSH, CDR2 LQKENI. Trimming shortened V by 2 bases and J by 3 bases, and 13 bases separated the two germline ends. This CDR3 has 15 residues. CDR3 nucleotide sequence: TGTGCCAGCTCACCATACAGGGCCCGGGACACTGAAGCTTTCTTT. Translation gives CASSPYRARDTEAFF.

The gene calls are TRBV25-1 and TRBJ2-2, with a weak D call TRBD2 (5 bases). The CDR3 is made up of 13 amino acids. Trimming cost V 6 bases and J 5 bases, with 10 bases left between them. Germline loops: CDR1 MGHDK, CDR2 SYGVNS. The CDR3 nucleotides are TGTGCCAGCAGCACACCGGGAACCGGGGAGCTGTTTTTT. Translating gives CASSTPGTGELFF. Full variable domain (remainder filled in from reference TRBV25-1 and TRBJ2-2): EADIYQTPRYLVIGTGKKITLECSQTMGHDKMYWYQQDPGMELHLIHYSYGVNSTEKGDLSSESTVSRIRTEHFPLTLESARPSHTSQYLCASSTPGTGELFFGEGSRLTVL.

This clone was seen a single time. The conserved final phenylalanine or tryptophan is absent from the CDR3, which likely points to a read error. The gene calls are TRBV9 and TRBJ1-2; unclear D gene. Per the germline V gene, CDR1 is SGDLS and CDR2 is YYNGEE. This CDR3 has 13 amino acids. With 3 bases removed from V and 8 bases from J, the gap between germline ends came to 14 bases. The CDR3, as DNA: TGTGCCAGCAGCGGACTTAGGTCAGACGGCTACACCCTC. Protein product: CASSGLRSDGYTL.